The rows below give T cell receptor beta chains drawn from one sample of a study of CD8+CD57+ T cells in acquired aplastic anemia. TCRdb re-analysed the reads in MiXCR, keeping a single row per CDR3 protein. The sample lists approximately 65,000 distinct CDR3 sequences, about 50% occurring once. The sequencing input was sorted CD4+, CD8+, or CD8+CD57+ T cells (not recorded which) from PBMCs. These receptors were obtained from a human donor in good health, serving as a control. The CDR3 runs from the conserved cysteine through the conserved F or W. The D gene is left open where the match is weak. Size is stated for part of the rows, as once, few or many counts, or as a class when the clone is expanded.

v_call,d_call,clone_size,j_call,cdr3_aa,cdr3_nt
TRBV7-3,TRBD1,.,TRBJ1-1,CASSLKDRGDTEAFF,TGTGCCAGCAGCTTAAAGGACAGGGGGGACACTGAAGCTTTCTTT
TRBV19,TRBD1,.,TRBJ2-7,CASSKGQGVYEQYF,TGTGCCAGTAGTAAGGGACAGGGTGTCTACGAGCAGTACTTC
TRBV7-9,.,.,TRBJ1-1,CASWGVNTEAFF,TGTGCCAGCTGGGGGGTGAACACTGAAGCTTTCTTT
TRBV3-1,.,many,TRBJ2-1,CASSQGRDNEQFF,TGTGCCAGCAGCCAGGGGAGAGACAATGAGCAGTTCTTC
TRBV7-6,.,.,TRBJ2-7,CASSLVWGESDQYF,TGTGCCAGCAGCCTTGTATGGGGGGAAAGTGATCAGTACTTC
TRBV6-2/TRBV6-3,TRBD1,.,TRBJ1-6,CASSYSRGGDRGNSPLHF,TGTGCCAGCAGTTACTCGCGGGGAGGGGACAGGGGAAATTCACCCCTCCACTTT
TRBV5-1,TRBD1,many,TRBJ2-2,CASSWTGGAGTGELFF,TGCGCCAGCAGTTGGACAGGGGGCGCGGGCACCGGGGAGCTGTTTTTT
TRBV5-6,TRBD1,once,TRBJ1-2,CASSLMTGNYGYTF,TGTGCCAGCAGCTTGATGACAGGGAACTATGGCTACACCTTC
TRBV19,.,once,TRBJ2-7,CASRSGGDYEQYF,TGTGCCAGTAGGTCAGGGGGGGACTACGAGCAGTACTTC
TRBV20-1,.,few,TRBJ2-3,CSAPTGSKDTQYF,TGCAGTGCCCCGACAGGAAGTAAGGATACGCAGTATTTT
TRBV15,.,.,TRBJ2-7,CATSSGYEQYF,TGTGCCACCAGCAGCGGCTACGAGCAGTACTTC
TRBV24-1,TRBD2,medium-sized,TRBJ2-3,CATGDRGGSTDTQYF,TGTGCCACCGGCGACCGGGGGGGGAGCACAGATACGCAGTATTTT
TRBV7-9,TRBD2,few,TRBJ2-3,CASSLEGGLAGGVNEQYF,TGTGCCAGCAGCTTAGAGGGGGGACTAGCGGGTGGGGTGAATGAGCAGTATTTT
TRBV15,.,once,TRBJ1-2,CATSRGQEYGYTF,TGTGCCACCAGCAGAGGACAGGAATATGGCTACACCTTC
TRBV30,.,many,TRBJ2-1,CAWGGGSSYNEQFF,TGTGCCTGGGGGGGCGGGAGCTCCTACAATGAGCAGTTCTTC
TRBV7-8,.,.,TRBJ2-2,CASSLYTGRTGELFF,TGTGCCAGCAGCCTTTATACAGGGCGCACCGGGGAGCTGTTTTTT
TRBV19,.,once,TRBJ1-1,CANEFFGGSSTEAFF,TGTGCCAATGAATTTTTCGGGGGATCGAGCACTGAAGCTTTCTTT
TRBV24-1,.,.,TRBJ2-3,CATSDLAGADTQYF,TGTGCCACCAGTGACTTGGCCGGGGCAGATACGCAGTATTTT
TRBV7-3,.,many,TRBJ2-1,CASSLNRQVGMGEQFF,TGTGCCAGCAGCCTTAACCGACAGGTGGGGATGGGCGAGCAGTTCTTC
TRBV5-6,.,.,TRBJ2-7,CASSLSDSIYYEQYF,TGTGCCAGCAGCCTATCAGACAGTATCTATTACGAGCAGTACTTC
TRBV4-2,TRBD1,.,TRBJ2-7,CASARTGTYEQCF,TGTGCCAGCGCGCGGACAGGAACCTACGAGCAGTGCTTC
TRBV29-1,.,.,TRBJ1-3,CSVGDPSSGNTIYF,TGCAGCGTTGGTGACCCAAGCTCTGGAAACACCATATATTTT
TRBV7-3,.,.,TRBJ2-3,CASSPQGVDTQYF,TGTGCCAGCAGTCCTCAAGGGGTAGATACGCAGTATTTT
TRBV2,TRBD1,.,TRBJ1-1,CASRKTGGDTEAFF,TGTGCCAGCAGAAAGACAGGGGGTGATACTGAAGCTTTCTTT
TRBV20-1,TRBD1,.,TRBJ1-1,CSARGTGRANTEAFF,TGCAGTGCTAGGGGGACAGGGCGCGCGAACACTGAAGCTTTCTTT
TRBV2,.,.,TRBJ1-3,CASGLQGMGNTIYF,TGCGCCAGCGGACTACAGGGTATGGGAAACACCATATATTTT
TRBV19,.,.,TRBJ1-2,CASTSYPLGYTF,TGTGCCAGTACCTCCTATCCGCTTGGCTACACCTTC